Here is one T cell receptor (beta chain) with its context. Antigen unknown. Total RNA extraction produced at least 5.5 micrograms (per sample) for the study. The authors ran a second PCR of roughly 6 to 12 cycles using a sample-barcoded 5' primer and a J-beta primer mix. Each cDNA molecule received a tag from a template-switch adaptor that had 12 random nucleotides. TCRdb used MiXCR to reprocess the 5' RACE reads, holding one entry per CDR3 protein. In the table there are around 800,000 distinct CDR3 sequences, around 43% of which are singletons. These data originate in a study of blood T cells in healthy people across ages. Study outcomes and limitations: Diversity was higher, and naive CD4+ cells more numerous, in long-lived donors than in aged donors.

The sequenced sample was blood. The sequence was collected from a man in his 60s in good health.

The CDR3 is CASSVAWAASSYNEQFF. CDR3 nucleotides: TGTGCCAGCAGCGTAGCCTGGGCGGCTAGCTCCTACAATGAGCAGTTCTTC. This chain joins TRBV9 and TRBJ2-1; D ambiguous. The CDR3 consists of 17 residues. Germline-derived CDR1 and CDR2 are SGDLS and YYNGEE. The V and J ends lost 0 bases and 0 bases respectively, with 13 bases between them.